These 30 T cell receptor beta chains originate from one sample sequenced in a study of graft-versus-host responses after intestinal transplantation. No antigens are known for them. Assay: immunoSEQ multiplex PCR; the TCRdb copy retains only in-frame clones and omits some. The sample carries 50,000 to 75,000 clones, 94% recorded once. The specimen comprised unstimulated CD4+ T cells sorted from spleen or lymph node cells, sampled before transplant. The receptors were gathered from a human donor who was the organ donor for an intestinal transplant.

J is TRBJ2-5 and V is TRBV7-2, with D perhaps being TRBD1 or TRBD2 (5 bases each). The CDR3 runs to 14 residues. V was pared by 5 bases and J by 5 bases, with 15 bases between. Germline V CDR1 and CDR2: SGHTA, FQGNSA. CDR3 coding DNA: TGTGCCAGCAGCCTTTCATCCAGGGAGGAGACCCAGTACTTC. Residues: CASSLSSREETQYF.

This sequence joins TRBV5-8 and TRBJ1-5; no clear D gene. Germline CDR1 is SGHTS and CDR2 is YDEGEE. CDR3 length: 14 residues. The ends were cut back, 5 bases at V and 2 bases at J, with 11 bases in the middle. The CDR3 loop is CASRTEVRNQPQHF. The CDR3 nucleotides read TGTGCCAGCAGAACCGAGGTTCGCAATCAGCCCCAGCATTTT.

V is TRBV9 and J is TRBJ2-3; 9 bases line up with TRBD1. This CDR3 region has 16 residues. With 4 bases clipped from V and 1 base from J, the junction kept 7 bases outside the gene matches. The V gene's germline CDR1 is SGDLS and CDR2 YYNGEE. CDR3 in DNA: TGTGCCAGCAGCTTGAACAGGGGGCGCGGCACAGATACGCAGTATTTT. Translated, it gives CASSLNRGRGTDTQYF.

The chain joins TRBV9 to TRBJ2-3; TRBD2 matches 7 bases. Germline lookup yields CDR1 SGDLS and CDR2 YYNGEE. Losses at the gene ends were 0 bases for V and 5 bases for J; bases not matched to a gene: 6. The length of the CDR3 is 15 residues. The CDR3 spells CASSVGLAGVDTQYF. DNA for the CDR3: TGTGCCAGCAGCGTAGGACTAGCCGGGGTAGATACGCAGTATTTT.

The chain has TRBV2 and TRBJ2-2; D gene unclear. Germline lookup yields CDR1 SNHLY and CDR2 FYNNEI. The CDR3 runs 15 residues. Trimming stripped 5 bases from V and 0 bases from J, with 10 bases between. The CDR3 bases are TGTGCCAGCAGTCGGGCTAACGCGAACACCGGGGAGCTGTTTTTT. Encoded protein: CASSRANANTGELFF.

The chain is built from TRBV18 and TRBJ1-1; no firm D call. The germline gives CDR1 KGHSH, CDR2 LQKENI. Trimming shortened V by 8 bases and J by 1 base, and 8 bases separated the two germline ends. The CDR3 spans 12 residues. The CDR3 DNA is TGTGCCAGCGGTGGTCAGAACACTGAAGCTTTCTTT. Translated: CASGGQNTEAFF.

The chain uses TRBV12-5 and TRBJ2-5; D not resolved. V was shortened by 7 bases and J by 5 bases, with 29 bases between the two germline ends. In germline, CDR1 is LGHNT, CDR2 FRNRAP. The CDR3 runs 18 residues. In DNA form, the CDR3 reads TGTGCTAGTGCCACCCGGCAGTTCGGCCCTACAAGTCGGGAGACCCAGTACTTC. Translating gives CASATRQFGPTSRETQYF.

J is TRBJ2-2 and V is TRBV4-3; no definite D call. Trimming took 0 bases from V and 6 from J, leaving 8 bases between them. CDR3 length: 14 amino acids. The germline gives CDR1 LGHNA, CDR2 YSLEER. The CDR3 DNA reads TGCGCCAGCAGCCAAGAGGGGTACCCCGGGGAGCTGTTTTTT. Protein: CASSQEGYPGELFF.

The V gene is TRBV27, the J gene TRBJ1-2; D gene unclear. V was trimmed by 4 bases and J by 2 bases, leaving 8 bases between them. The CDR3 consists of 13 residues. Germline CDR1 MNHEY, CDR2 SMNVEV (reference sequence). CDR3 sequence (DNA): TGTGCCAGCAGTTCAACGGGGAACTATGGCTACACCTTC. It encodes CASSSTGNYGYTF.

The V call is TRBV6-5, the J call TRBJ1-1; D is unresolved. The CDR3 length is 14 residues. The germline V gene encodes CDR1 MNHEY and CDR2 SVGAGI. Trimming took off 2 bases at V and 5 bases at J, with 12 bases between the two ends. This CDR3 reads CASSYGGSPTEAFF. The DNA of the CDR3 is TGTGCCAGCAGTTACGGAGGATCCCCAACTGAAGCTTTCTTT.

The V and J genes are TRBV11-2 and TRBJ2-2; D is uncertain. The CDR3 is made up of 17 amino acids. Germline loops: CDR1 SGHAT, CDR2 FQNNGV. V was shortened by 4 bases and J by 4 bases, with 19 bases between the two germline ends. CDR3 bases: TGTGCCAGCAGCTCGACGGGCCCTATATGGCCCACCGGGGAGCTGTTTTTT. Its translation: CASSSTGPIWPTGELFF.

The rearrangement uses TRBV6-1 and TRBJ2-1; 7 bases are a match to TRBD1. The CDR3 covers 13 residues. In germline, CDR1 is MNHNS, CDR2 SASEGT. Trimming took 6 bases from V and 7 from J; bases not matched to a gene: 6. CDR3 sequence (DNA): TGTGCCAGCAGGGCCAGGGGGAAAAATGAGCAGTTCTTC. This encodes CASRARGKNEQFF.

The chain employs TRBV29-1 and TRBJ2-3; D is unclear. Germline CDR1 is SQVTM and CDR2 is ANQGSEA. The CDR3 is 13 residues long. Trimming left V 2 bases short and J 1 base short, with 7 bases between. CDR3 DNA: TGCAGCGTTGAATCCTGGGGCACAGATACGCAGTATTTT. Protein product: CSVESWGTDTQYF.

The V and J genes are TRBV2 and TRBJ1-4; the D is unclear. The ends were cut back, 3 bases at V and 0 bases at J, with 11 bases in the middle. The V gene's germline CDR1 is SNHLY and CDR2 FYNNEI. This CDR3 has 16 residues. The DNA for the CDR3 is TGTGCCAGCAGTGAGGTTTTAGGTGCAACTAATGAAAAACTGTTTTTT. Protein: CASSEVLGATNEKLFF. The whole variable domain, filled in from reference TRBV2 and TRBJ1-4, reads EPEVTQTPSHQVTQMGQEVILRCVPISNHLYFYWYRQILGQKVEFLVSFYNNEISEKSEIFDDQFSVERPDGSNFTLKIRSTKLEDSAMYFCASSEVLGATNEKLFFGSGTQLSVL.

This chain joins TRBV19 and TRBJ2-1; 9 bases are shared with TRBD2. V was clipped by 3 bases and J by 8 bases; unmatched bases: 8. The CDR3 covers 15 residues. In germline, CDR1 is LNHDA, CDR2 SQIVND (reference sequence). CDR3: CASSIGLATGHEQFF. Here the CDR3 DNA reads TGTGCCAGTAGTATTGGACTAGCGACGGGCCATGAGCAGTTCTTC.

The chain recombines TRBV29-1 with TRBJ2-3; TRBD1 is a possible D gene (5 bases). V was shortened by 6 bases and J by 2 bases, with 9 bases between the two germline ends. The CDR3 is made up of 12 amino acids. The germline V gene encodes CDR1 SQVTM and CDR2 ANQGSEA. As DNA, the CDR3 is TGCAGCGTAACACAGGTCACAGATACGCAGTATTTT. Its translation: CSVTQVTDTQYF.

The CDR3 DNA follows: TGTGCCAGCAGCTGGCAGGGGGCGGGTGGCACAGATACGCAGTATTTT. Translation: CASSWQGAGGTDTQYF. The chain carries TRBV7-8 and TRBJ2-3, with 8 bases identical to TRBD1. The CDR3 loop spans 16 amino acids. In germline, CDR1 is SGHVS, CDR2 FQNEAQ. V dropped 4 bases and J dropped 1; count of bases not matched to a gene: 7.

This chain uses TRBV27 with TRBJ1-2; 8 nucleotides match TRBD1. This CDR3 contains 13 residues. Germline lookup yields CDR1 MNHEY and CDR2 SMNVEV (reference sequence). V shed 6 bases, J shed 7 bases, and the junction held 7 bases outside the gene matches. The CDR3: CASSSRDRPGYTF. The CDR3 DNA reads TGTGCCAGCAGCAGTCGGGACAGGCCTGGCTACACCTTC.

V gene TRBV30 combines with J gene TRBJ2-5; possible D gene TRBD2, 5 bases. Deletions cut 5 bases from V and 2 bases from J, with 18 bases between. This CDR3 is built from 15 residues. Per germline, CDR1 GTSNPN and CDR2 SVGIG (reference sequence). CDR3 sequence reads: CAWGHITRDQETQYF. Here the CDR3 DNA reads TGTGCCTGGGGCCACATAACTAGAGATCAAGAGACCCAGTACTTC.

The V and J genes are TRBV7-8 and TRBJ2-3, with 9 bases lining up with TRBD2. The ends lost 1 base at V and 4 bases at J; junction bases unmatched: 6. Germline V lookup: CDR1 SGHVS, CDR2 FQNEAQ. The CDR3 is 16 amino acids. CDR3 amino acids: CASSLVGGGAADTQYF. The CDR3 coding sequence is TGTGCCAGCAGCTTAGTGGGCGGGGGGGCCGCAGATACGCAGTATTTT.

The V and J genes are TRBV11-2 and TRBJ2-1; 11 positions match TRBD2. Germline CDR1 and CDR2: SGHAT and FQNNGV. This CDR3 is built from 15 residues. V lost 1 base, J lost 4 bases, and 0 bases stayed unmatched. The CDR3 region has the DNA TGTGCCAGCAGCTTAGTAGCGGGGGGGTACAATGAGCAGTTCTTC. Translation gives CASSLVAGGYNEQFF.

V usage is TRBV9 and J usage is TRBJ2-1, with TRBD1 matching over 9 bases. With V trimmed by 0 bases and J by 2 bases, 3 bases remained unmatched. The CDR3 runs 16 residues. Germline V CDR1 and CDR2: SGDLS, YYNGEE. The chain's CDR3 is CASSVAGQGTYNEQFF. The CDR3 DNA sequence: TGTGCCAGCAGCGTAGCGGGACAGGGAACCTACAATGAGCAGTTCTTC.

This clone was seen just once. The CDR3 DNA sequence: TGTGCCAGCAGACCTTCGGACAGGCTAGACTATGGCTACACCTTC. Protein: CASRPSDRLDYGYTF. V gene TRBV6-6 combines with J gene TRBJ1-2; 7 bases are a match to TRBD1. CDR1 is MNHNY, CDR2 SVGAGI, per germline (reference sequence). CDR3 length equals 15 residues. The ends lost 6 bases at V and 3 bases at J; junction bases unmatched: 10.

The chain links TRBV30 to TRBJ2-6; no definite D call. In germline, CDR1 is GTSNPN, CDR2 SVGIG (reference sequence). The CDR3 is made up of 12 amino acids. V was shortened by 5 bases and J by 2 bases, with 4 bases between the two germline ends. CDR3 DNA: TGTGCCTGGGATCCTGGGGCCAACGTCCTGACTTTC. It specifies CAWDPGANVLTF.

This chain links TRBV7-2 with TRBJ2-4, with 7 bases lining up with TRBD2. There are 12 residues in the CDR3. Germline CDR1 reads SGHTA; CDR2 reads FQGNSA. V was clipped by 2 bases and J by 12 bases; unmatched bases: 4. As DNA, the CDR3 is TGTGCCAGCAGCTTATGGCGGGGGAATCAGTACTTC. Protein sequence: CASSLWRGNQYF.

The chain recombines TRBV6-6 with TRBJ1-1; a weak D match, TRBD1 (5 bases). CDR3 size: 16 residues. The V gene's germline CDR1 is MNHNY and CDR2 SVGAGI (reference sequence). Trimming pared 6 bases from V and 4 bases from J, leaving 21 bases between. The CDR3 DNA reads TGTGCCAGCAGGCCCCGGGCAGGGTCTGGGGGCACTGAAGCTTTCTTT. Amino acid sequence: CASRPRAGSGGTEAFF.

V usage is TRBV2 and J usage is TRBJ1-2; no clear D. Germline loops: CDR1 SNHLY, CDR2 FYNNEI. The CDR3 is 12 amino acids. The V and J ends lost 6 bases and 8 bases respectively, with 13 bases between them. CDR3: CASSPVGPGYTF. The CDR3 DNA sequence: TGTGCCAGCAGCCCCGTGGGCCCCGGCTACACCTTC.

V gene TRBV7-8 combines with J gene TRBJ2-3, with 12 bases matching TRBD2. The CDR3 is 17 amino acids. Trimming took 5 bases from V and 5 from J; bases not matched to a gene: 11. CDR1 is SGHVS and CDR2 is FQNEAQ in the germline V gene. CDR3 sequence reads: CASSLRGLAGGRDTQYF. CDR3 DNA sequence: TGTGCCAGCAGCCTGCGGGGGCTAGCGGGGGGGCGAGATACGCAGTATTTT.

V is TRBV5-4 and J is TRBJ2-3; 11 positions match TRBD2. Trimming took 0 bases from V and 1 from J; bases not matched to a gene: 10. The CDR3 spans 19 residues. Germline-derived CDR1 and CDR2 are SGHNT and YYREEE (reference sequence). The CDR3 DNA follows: TGTGCCAGCAGCTTGGCCCGGCTAGCGGGGGGTAGACGCACAGATACGCAGTATTTT. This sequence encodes CASSLARLAGGRRTDTQYF.

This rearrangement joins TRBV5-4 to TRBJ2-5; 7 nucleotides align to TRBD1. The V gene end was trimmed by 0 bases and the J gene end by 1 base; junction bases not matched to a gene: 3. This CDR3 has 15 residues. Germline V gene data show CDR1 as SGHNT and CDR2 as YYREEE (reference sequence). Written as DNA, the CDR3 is TGTGCCAGCAGCTTGGGAGACAGGGCCCAAGAGACCCAGTACTTC. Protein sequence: CASSLGDRAQETQYF.